Described below is a single T cell receptor (beta chain) sequence and its context. The antigen is unknown. Profiled with immunoSEQ multiplex PCR; TCRdb holds only in-frame clones, not every one. The data hold about 25,000 clones, with over 75% observed a single time. This sample was taken from a study of vaccination effects on CD4 cells after COVID-19. Study details: Post-vaccine sample collection fell at a median of 72 days after the second dose.

Peptide-pool stimulation followed by sequencing identified expanded antigen-specific CD4+ clonotypes in the ViraFEST assay. Following culture for more than 9 days, CD4+ T cells were isolated. All participants had two doses of either the BNT162b2 or mRNA-1273 vaccine. Among the vaccine recipients, none had a prior SARS-CoV-2 infection, and nucleocapsid antibodies were negative. Some 2.2 million PBMC per well received 10 IU/ml IL-2 and around 9.8 ug/ml peptides in culture. CDR1 is SGHRS, CDR2 YFSETQ, per germline. The CDR3 totals 16 residues. Trimming cost V 0 bases and J 1 base; bases outside gene matches: 6.

The chain links TRBV5-1 to TRBJ2-5; 7 nucleotides align to TRBD1. The receptor was derived from a human donor who received a COVID-19 vaccine. Here the sequenced sample was CD4+ T cells from PBMCs cultured with HCoV-NL63 spike peptides, taken after COVID-19 vaccination. The CDR3: CASSLGQGSRQETQYF. For the CDR3, the DNA is TGCGCCAGCAGCTTGGGACAGGGCTCTCGCCAAGAGACCCAGTACTTC.